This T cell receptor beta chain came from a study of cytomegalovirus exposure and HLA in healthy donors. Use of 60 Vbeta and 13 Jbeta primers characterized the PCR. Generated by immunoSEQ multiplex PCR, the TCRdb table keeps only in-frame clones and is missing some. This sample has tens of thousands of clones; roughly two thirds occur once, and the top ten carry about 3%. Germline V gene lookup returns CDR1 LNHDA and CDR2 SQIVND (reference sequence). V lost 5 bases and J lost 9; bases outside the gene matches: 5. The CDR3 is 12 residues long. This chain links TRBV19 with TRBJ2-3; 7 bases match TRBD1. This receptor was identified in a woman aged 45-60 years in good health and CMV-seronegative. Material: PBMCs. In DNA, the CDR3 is TGTGCCAGTAGTGCTCGACAGGGAACGCAGTATTTT. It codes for CASSARQGTQYF. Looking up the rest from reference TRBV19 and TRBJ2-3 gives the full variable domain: DGGITQSPKYLFRKEGQNVTLSCEQNLNHDAMYWYRQDPGQGLRLIYYSQIVNDFQKGDIAEGYSVSREKKESFPLTVTSAQKNPTAFYLCASSARQGTQYFGPGTRLTVL.